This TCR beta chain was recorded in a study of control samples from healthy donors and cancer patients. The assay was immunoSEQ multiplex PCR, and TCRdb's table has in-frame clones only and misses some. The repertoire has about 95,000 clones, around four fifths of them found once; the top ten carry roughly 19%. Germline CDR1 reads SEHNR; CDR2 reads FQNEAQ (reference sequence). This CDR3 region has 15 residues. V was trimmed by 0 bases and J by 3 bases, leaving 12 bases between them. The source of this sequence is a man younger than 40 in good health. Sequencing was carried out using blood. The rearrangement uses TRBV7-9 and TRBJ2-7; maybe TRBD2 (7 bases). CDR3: CASSLAGGRRYEQYF. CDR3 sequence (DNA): TGTGCCAGCAGCTTAGCGGGGGGGCGTCGCTACGAGCAGTACTTC.